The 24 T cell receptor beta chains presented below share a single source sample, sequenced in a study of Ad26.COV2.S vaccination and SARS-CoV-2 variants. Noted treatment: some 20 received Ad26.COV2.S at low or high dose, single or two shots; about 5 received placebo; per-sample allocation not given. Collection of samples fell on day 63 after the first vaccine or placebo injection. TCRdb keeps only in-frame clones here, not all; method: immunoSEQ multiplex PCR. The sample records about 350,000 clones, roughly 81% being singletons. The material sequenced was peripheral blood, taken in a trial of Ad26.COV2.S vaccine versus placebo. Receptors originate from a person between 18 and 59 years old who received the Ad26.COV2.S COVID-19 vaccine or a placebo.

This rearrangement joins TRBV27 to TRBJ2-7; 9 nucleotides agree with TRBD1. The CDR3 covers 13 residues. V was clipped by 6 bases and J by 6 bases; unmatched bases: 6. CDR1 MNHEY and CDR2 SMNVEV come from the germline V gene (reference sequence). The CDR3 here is CASRGQGGGEQYF. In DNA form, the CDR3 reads TGTGCCAGCAGGGGACAGGGCGGGGGCGAGCAGTACTTC.

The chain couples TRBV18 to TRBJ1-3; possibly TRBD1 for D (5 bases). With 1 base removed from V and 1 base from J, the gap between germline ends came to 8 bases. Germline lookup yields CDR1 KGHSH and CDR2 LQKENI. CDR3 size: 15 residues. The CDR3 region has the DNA TGTGCCAGCTCACCACAAGGGACGTCTGGAAACACCATATATTTT. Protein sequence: CASSPQGTSGNTIYF. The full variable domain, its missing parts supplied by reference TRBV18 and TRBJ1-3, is NAGVMQNPRHLVRRRGQEARLRCSPMKGHSHVYWYRQLPEEGLKFMVYLQKENIIDESGMPKERFSAEFPKEGPSILRIQQVVRGDSAAYFCASSPQGTSGNTIYFGEGSWLTVV.

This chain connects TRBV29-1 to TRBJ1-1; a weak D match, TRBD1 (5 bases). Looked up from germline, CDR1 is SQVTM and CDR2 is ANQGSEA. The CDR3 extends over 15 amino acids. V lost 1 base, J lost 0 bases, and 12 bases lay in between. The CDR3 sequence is CSVEGTLTVNTEAFF. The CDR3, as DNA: TGCAGCGTTGAAGGCACCTTGACAGTGAACACTGAAGCTTTCTTT.

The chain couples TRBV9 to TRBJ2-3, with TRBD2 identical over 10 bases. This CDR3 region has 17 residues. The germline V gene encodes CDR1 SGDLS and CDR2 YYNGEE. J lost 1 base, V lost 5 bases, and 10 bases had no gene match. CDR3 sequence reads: CASSRHLAGEGTDTQYF. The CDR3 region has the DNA TGTGCCAGCAGTCGTCACCTAGCGGGAGAAGGCACAGATACGCAGTATTTT. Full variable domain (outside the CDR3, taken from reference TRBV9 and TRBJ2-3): DSGVTQTPKHLITATGQRVTLRCSPRSGDLSVYWYQQSLDQGLQFLIQYYNGEERAKGNILERFSAQQFPDLHSELNLSSLELGDSALYFCASSRHLAGEGTDTQYFGPGTRLTVL.

The CDR3 is CASSLDLNTGELFF. Written as DNA, the CDR3 is TGCGCCAGCAGCTTGGACCTAAACACCGGGGAGCTGTTTTTT. The genes are TRBV5-1 and TRBJ2-2; no reliable D call. The CDR3 consists of 14 residues. Germline CDR1 reads SGHRS; CDR2 reads YFSETQ. Trimming shortened V by 0 bases and J by 2 bases, and 5 bases separated the two germline ends.

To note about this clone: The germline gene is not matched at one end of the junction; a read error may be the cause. DNA for the CDR3: TGTGCTAGCAGCTTAGCCCCTTTTGGGGAGACCCAGTACTTC. Translated: CASSLAPFGETQYF. The V and J genes are TRBV7-7 and TRBJ2-5; D is unresolved. The CDR3 is 14 residues long. The germline gives CDR1 SSHAT, CDR2 FNYEAQ (reference sequence). The whole variable domain, filled in from reference TRBV7-7 and TRBJ2-5, reads GAGVSQSPRYKVTKRGQDVTLRCDPISSHATLYWYQQALGQGPEFLTYFNYEAQPDKSGLPSDRFSAERPEGSISTLTIQRTEQRDSAMYRCASSLAPFGETQYFGPGTRLLVL.

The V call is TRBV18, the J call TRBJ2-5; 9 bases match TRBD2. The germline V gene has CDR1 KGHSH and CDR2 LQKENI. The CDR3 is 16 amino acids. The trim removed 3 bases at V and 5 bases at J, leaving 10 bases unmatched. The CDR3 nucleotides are TGTGCCAGCTCACCTATGGGAGTAGCGGGAGAGGAGACCCAGTACTTC. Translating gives CASSPMGVAGEETQYF.

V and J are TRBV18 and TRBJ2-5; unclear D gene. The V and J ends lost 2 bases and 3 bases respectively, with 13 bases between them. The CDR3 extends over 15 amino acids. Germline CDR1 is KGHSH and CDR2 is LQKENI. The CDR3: CASSPNTGTKETQYF. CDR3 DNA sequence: TGTGCCAGCTCACCAAACACGGGCACTAAAGAGACCCAGTACTTC.

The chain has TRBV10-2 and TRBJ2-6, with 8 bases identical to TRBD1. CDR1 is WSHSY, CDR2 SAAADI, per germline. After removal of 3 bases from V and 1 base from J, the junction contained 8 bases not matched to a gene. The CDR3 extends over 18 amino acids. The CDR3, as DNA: TGCGCCAGCAGTGATCCCCGCAGGGGGCGGTCTGGGGCCAACGTCCTGACTTTC. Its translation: CASSDPRRGRSGANVLTF.

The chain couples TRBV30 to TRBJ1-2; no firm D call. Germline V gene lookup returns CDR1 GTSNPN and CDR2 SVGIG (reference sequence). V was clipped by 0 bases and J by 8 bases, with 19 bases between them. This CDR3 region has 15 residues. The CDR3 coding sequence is TGTGCCTGGAGTGTACGCGGGGTTTTGTACCAAGGCTACACCTTC. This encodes CAWSVRGVLYQGYTF.

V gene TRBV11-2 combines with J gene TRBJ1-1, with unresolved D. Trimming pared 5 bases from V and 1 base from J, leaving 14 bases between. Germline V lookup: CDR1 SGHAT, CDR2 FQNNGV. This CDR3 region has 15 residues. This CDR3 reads CASSTRTRGNTEAFF. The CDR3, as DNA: TGTGCCAGCAGCACTCGGACCCGGGGGAACACTGAAGCTTTCTTT. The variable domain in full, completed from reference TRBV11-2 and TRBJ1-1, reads EAGVAQSPRYKIIEKRQSVAFWCNPISGHATLYWYQQILGQGPKLLIQFQNNGVVDDSQLPKDRFSAERLKGVDSTLKIQPAKLEDSAVYLCASSTRTRGNTEAFFGQGTRLTVV.

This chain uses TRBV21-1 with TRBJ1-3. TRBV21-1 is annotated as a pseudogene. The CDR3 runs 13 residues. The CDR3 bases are TGTGCCAGCACAGGAGAACCAAAGAACACCATATATTTT. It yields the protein CASTGEPKNTIYF.

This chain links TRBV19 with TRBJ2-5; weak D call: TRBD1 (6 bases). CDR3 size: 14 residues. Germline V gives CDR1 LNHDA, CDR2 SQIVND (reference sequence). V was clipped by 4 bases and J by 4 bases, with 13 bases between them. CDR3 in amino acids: CASSNGPGVETQYF. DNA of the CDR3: TGTGCCAGTAGTAACGGGCCAGGGGTAGAGACCCAGTACTTC. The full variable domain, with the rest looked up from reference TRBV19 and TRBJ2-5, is DGGITQSPKYLFRKEGQNVTLSCEQNLNHDAMYWYRQDPGQGLRLIYYSQIVNDFQKGDIAEGYSVSREKKESFPLTVTSAQKNPTAFYLCASSNGPGVETQYFGPGTRLLVL.

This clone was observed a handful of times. As DNA, the CDR3 is TGTGCCAGCAGTTTAAGTTGGACGACCGTATGGGACCAGTACTTC. Its protein is CASSLSWTTVWDQYF. The genes are TRBV27 and TRBJ2-5; D gene uncertain. Germline CDR1 and CDR2: MNHEY and SMNVEV (reference sequence). Trimming removed 2 bases from V and 10 bases from J, with 20 bases in between. This CDR3 has 15 residues.

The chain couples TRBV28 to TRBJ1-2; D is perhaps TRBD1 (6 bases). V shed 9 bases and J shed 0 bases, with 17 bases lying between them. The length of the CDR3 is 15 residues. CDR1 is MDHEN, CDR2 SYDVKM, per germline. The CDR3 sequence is CASNSGTLANYGYTF. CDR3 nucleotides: TGTGCCAGTAATAGTGGGACACTAGCTAACTATGGCTACACCTTC.

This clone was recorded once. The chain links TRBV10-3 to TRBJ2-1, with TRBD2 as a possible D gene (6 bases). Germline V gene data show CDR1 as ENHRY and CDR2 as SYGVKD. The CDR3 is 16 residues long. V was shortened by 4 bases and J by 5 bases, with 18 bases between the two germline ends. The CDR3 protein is CAISAPGQRVDNEQFF. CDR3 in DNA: TGTGCCATCAGTGCCCCTGGGCAGCGGGTAGACAATGAGCAGTTCTTC.

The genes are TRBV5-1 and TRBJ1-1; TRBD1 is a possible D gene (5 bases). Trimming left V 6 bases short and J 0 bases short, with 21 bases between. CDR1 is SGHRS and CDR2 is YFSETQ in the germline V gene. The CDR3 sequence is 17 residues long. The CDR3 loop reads CASKTPTASGMNTEAFF. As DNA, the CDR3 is TGCGCCAGCAAAACCCCGACAGCCTCCGGAATGAACACTGAAGCTTTCTTT.

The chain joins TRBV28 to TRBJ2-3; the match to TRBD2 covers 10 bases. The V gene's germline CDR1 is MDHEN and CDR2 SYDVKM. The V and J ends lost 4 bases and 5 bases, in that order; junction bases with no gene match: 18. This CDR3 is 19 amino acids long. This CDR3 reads CASSYPLGTSGRAIDTQYF. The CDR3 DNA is TGTGCCAGCAGTTATCCCCTCGGCACGAGCGGGAGGGCCATAGATACGCAGTATTTT.

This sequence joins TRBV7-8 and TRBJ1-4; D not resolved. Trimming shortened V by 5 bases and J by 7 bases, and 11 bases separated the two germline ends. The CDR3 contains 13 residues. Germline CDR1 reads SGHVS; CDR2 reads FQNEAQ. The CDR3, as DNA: TGTGCCAGCAGCACCGAGAAGGGTGAAAAACTGTTTTTT. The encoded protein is CASSTEKGEKLFF.

The CDR3 nucleotides are TGTGCTAGTGGTACCGGGACCTCCTACGAGCAGTACTTC. The encoded protein is CASGTGTSYEQYF. The chain recombines TRBV12-5 with TRBJ2-7; D may be TRBD1 or TRBD2 (5 bases each). V lost 5 bases to trimming and J lost 0 bases, with 8 bases between them. CDR1 is LGHNT, CDR2 FRNRAP, per germline. The CDR3 spans 13 residues. Together with reference TRBV12-5 and TRBJ2-7, the CDR3 gives the full variable domain: DARVTQTPRHKVTEMGQEVTMRCQPILGHNTVFWYRQTMMQGLELLAYFRNRAPLDDSGMPKDRFSAEMPDATLATLKIQPSEPRDSAVYFCASGTGTSYEQYFGPGTRLTVT.

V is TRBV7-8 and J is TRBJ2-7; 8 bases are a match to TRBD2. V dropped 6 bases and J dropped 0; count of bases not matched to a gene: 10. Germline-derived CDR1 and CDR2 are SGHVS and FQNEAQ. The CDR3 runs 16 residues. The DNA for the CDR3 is TGTGCCAGCAGACATTTCGGGAGGGGGAGCTCCTACGAGCAGTACTTC. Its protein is CASRHFGRGSSYEQYF. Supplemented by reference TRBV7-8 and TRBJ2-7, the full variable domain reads GAGVSQSPRYKVAKRGQDVALRCDPISGHVSLFWYQQALGQGPEFLTYFQNEAQLDKSGLPSDRFFAERPEGSVSTLKIQRTQQEDSAVYLCASRHFGRGSSYEQYFGPGTRLTVT.

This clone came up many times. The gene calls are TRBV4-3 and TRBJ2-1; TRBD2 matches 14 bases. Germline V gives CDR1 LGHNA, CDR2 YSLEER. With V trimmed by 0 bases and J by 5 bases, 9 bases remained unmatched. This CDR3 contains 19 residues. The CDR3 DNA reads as TGCGCCAGCAGCCAAGATCCCCCTGGGACTAGCGGGGGAGACAATGAGCAGTTCTTC. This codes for CASSQDPPGTSGGDNEQFF.

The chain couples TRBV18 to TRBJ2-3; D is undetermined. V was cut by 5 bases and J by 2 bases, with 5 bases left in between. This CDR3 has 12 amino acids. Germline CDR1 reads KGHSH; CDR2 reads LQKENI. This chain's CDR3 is CASSSDTDTQYF. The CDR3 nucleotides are TGTGCCAGCTCATCAGACACAGATACGCAGTATTTT.

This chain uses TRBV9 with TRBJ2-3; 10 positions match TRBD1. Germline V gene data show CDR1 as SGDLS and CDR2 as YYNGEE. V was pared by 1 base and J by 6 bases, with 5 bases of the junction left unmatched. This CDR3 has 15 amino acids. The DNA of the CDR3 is TGTGCCAGCAGCGTACAAGACAGGGGGCGGGATACGCAGTATTTT. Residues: CASSVQDRGRDTQYF. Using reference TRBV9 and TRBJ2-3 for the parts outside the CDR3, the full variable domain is DSGVTQTPKHLITATGQRVTLRCSPRSGDLSVYWYQQSLDQGLQFLIQYYNGEERAKGNILERFSAQQFPDLHSELNLSSLELGDSALYFCASSVQDRGRDTQYFGPGTRLTVL.